The 20 T cell receptor beta chains below come from one sample, sequenced in a study of Ad26.COV2.S vaccination and SARS-CoV-2 variants. TCRdb's copy holds only in-frame clones and misses some; the assay was immunoSEQ multiplex PCR. The sample shows 440,000 or so clones, less than 95% of them seen only once. Treatment indicated: 15 to 20 received Ad26.COV2.S at low or high dose, single or two shots; 5 received placebo; per-sample allocation not given. Sampling was done on day 63 after the first vaccine or placebo injection. The sample consisted of peripheral blood, taken in a trial of Ad26.COV2.S vaccine versus placebo. Receptors originate from a person between 18 and 65 years old who received the Ad26.COV2.S COVID-19 vaccine or a placebo.

This chain joins TRBV2 and TRBJ2-3; the D gene is possibly TRBD1 (6 bases). The V end lost 4 bases, the J end lost 2 bases, and 10 bases lay between the germline ends. CDR3 length: 14 residues. Germline V CDR1 and CDR2: SNHLY, FYNNEI. The CDR3 DNA reads as TGTGCCAGCAGTGGCAACAGGGCCACAGATACGCAGTATTTT. This encodes CASSGNRATDTQYF.

The V call is TRBV9, the J call TRBJ2-6; D is undetermined. Germline V gene lookup returns CDR1 SGDLS and CDR2 YYNGEE. The germline V and J ends were trimmed by 4 bases and 0 bases, with 11 bases remaining between them. This CDR3 is 16 amino acids long. The CDR3 sequence: CASSTGRNSGANVLTF. CDR3 nucleotides: TGTGCCAGCAGCACCGGACGGAACTCTGGGGCCAACGTCCTGACTTTC.

The rearrangement links TRBV28 to TRBJ1-4; 7 positions match TRBD1. The CDR3 covers 17 residues. The J segment lost 4 bases and the V segment lost 2 bases, leaving 10 bases of the junction unmatched. Germline V gives CDR1 MDHEN, CDR2 SYDVKM. Here the CDR3 DNA reads TGTGCCAGCAGTTTAATCAGCGGGACAGACAATAATGAAAAACTGTTTTTT. Amino acid sequence: CASSLISGTDNNEKLFF. The complete variable domain, with remaining parts taken from reference TRBV28 and TRBJ1-4, reads DVKVTQSSRYLVKRTGEKVFLECVQDMDHENMFWYRQDPGLGLRLIYFSYDVKMKEKGDIPEGYSVSREKKERFSLILESASTNQTSMYLCASSLISGTDNNEKLFFGSGTQLSVL.

The V call is TRBV29-1, the J call TRBJ1-1; D not resolved. V lost 5 bases to trimming and J lost 3 bases, with 13 bases between them. CDR1 is SQVTM and CDR2 is ANQGSEA in the germline V gene. This CDR3 spans 13 amino acids. CDR3 DNA: TGCAGCGTTAAAGTTACAGATTACACTGAAGCTTTCTTT. Encoded protein: CSVKVTDYTEAFF. The whole variable domain, filled in from reference TRBV29-1 and TRBJ1-1, reads SAVISQKPSRDICQRGTSLTIQCQVDSQVTMMFWYRQQPGQSLTLIATANQGSEATYESGFVIDKFPISRPNLTFSTLTVSNMSPEDSSIYLCSVKVTDYTEAFFGQGTRLTVV.

The chain employs TRBV5-4 and TRBJ2-1; 9 bases agree with TRBD1. J gave up 7 bases and V 4 bases, and 9 bases lay outside the gene matches. The length of the CDR3 is 15 residues. Germline V gives CDR1 SGHNT, CDR2 YYREEE (reference sequence). Here the CDR3 reads CASSGQGRTSNEQFF. The CDR3 nucleotides read TGTGCCAGCAGCGGACAGGGGCGGACATCGAATGAGCAGTTCTTC.

J is TRBJ1-3 and V is TRBV3-1 (or the pseudogene TRBV3-2); no firm D call. The CDR3 totals 11 residues. V was pared by 7 bases and J by 8 bases, with 9 bases between. Germline V CDR1 and CDR2: LGHDT, YNNKEL (reference sequence). This CDR3 reads CASMGQYTIYF. CDR3 bases: TGTGCCAGCATGGGTCAGTACACCATATATTTT.

The table lists this clone with a few counts. J is TRBJ2-5 and V is TRBV6-2 or TRBV6-3; 11 bases are a match to TRBD2. V dropped 6 bases and J dropped 10; count of bases not matched to a gene: 10. Germline V CDR1 and CDR2: MNHEY, SVGEGT. This CDR3 has 14 amino acids. The DNA of the CDR3 is TGTGCCAGCAGACCTACTAGCGGGAGTGGGATCCAGTACTTC. Protein product: CASRPTSGSGIQYF.

The rearrangement joins TRBV15 to TRBJ1-1; D may be TRBD1 (5 bases). CDR1 LNHNV and CDR2 YYDKDF come from the germline V gene (reference sequence). V was clipped by 5 bases and J by 5 bases, with 21 bases between them. CDR3 length: 16 residues. The CDR3 nucleotides read TGTGCCACCAGCCTAAGATCGGGTCTCGGGGGGACTGAAGCTTTCTTT. It is translated as CATSLRSGLGGTEAFF.

The table lists this clone with a count of one. The genes are TRBV28 and TRBJ2-2; 10 bases match TRBD2. Germline CDR1 and CDR2: MDHEN and SYDVKM. The V segment lost 7 bases and the J segment 7 bases; nucleotides outside the gene matches: 9. The CDR3 loop spans 15 amino acids. CDR3 amino acids: CASTFPSGSVGELFF. CDR3 in DNA: TGTGCCAGCACTTTCCCTAGCGGGAGTGTCGGGGAGCTGTTTTTT.

This clone has only a few counts. This rearrangement joins TRBV27 to TRBJ1-2, with TRBD1 as a possible D gene (6 bases). Germline CDR1 MNHEY, CDR2 SMNVEV (reference sequence). V lost 5 bases and J 3 bases, leaving 13 bases between the germline ends. This CDR3 is built from 14 residues. CDR3 loop: CASSPQGLYYGYTF. In DNA form, the CDR3 reads TGTGCCAGCAGTCCACAGGGCCTCTACTATGGCTACACCTTC.

The CDR3 DNA follows: TGTGCCAGCAGTTTAGCCCTCTCCTACAATGAGCAGTTCTTC. Translated: CASSLALSYNEQFF. This rearrangement joins TRBV28 to TRBJ2-1; no clear D gene. Germline V gene lookup returns CDR1 MDHEN and CDR2 SYDVKM. The CDR3 sequence is 14 residues long. V lost 2 bases, J lost 0 bases, and 5 bases lay in between.

The J gene is TRBJ2-3, the V gene TRBV9, with D uncertain. Trimming took 0 bases from V and 2 from J, leaving 10 bases between them. The CDR3 has 15 amino acids. Germline V gene sequence: CDR1 SGDLS, CDR2 YYNGEE. In DNA, the CDR3 is TGTGCCAGCAGCGTAGACGGGCAGGCCACAGATACGCAGTATTTT. Amino acids: CASSVDGQATDTQYF. The complete variable domain, with remaining parts taken from reference TRBV9 and TRBJ2-3, reads DSGVTQTPKHLITATGQRVTLRCSPRSGDLSVYWYQQSLDQGLQFLIQYYNGEERAKGNILERFSAQQFPDLHSELNLSSLELGDSALYFCASSVDGQATDTQYFGPGTRLTVL.

The V gene is TRBV11-2, the J gene TRBJ2-6; D not certain. The CDR3 covers 15 residues. Looked up from germline, CDR1 is SGHAT and CDR2 is FQNNGV. Trimming stripped 5 bases from V and 4 bases from J, with 12 bases between. The CDR3 loop reads CASSLQGDGANVLTF. CDR3 in DNA: TGTGCCAGCAGCCTCCAAGGTGACGGGGCCAACGTCCTGACTTTC.

The genes are TRBV7-6 and TRBJ1-4; 9 bases agree with TRBD1. This CDR3 is 14 amino acids long. With 5 bases clipped from V and 6 bases from J, the junction kept 4 bases outside the gene matches. The germline V gene has CDR1 SGHVS and CDR2 FNYEAQ. The CDR3 loop is CASSRTGVDEKLFF. The CDR3 DNA sequence: TGTGCCAGCAGCCGGACAGGGGTGGATGAAAAACTGTTTTTT.

This chain connects TRBV19 to TRBJ2-3, with 11 positions matching TRBD2. In germline, CDR1 is LNHDA, CDR2 SQIVND (reference sequence). V was pared by 1 base and J by 6 bases, with 6 bases of the junction left unmatched. The CDR3 covers 16 residues. CDR3 sequence: CASSIVLAGGSDTQYF. The DNA of the CDR3 is TGTGCCAGTAGTATAGTCCTAGCGGGAGGCTCGGATACGCAGTATTTT.

The chain links TRBV30 to TRBJ2-7, with 11 bases matching TRBD2. This CDR3 is built from 16 residues. With 0 bases clipped from V and 4 bases from J, the junction kept 8 bases outside the gene matches. CDR1 GTSNPN and CDR2 SVGIG come from the germline V gene (reference sequence). CDR3 DNA: TGTGCCTGGAGTGTATGGGGACTAGCGGAATCTTACGAGCAGTACTTC. Encoded protein: CAWSVWGLAESYEQYF.

The chain uses TRBV5-1 and TRBJ1-2; 10 positions match TRBD1. This CDR3 has 15 residues. The J segment lost 7 bases and the V segment lost 2 bases, leaving 8 bases of the junction unmatched. Germline V gives CDR1 SGHRS, CDR2 YFSETQ. Here the CDR3 DNA reads TGCGCCAGCAGCTTAGTGGGACAGGGGATTGGTGGCTACACCTTC. Amino acids: CASSLVGQGIGGYTF.

J is TRBJ2-4 and V is TRBV6-1; TRBD2 matches 9 bases. V was clipped by 4 bases and J by 0 bases; unmatched bases: 16. In germline, CDR1 is MNHNS, CDR2 SASEGT. This CDR3 has 20 amino acids. This CDR3 is CASSVGGAGGLTLAKNIQYF. The CDR3 coding sequence is TGTGCCAGCAGTGTGGGGGGAGCGGGAGGCCTGACTCTAGCCAAAAACATTCAGTACTTC.

The chain carries TRBV27 and TRBJ2-7, with a possible D match to TRBD2 (5 bases). Looked up from germline, CDR1 is MNHEY and CDR2 is SMNVEV (reference sequence). Between the trimmed V and J ends, which lost 3 bases and 5 bases, there was a span of 14 bases. The CDR3 consists of 14 residues. CDR3 coding DNA: TGTGCCAGCAGTTTGAGGGATTTCAGTGACGAGCAGTACTTC. It is translated as CASSLRDFSDEQYF.

V gene TRBV11-2 combines with J gene TRBJ2-3; a possible D gene is TRBD2 (5 bases). Germline CDR1 and CDR2: SGHAT and FQNNGV. Trimming cost V 1 base and J 8 bases, with 13 bases left between them. The CDR3 contains 14 residues. CDR3 bases: TGTGCCAGCAGCTTAGGGCTAGCAAGAGCTACGCAGTATTTT. Amino acids: CASSLGLARATQYF.